This section outlines one T cell receptor beta chain sequence together with its context. The antigen is not known. The sample is drawn from a study of shared clonotypes between healthy human individuals. Here immunoSEQ multiplex PCR was the method, and the copy in TCRdb shows in-frame clones only, minus some. The sample contains some 1,100,000 clones, about four fifths of which appear only once. Notes on the study in general: It was the few donors that limited the genetic and exposure-history diversity represented.

CDR1 and CDR2 (germline): SGHTA, FQGNSA. J was trimmed by 1 base and V by 1 base; bases with no gene match: 4. The CDR3 is 16 residues long. The origin of this receptor is a man younger than 30 in good health. Some clones in this sample may be carry-over from other donors' samples. Input material: memory CD4+ T cells from PBMCs. Subset denoted: CD45RA-negative fraction. The chain employs TRBV7-2 and TRBJ1-5; the match to TRBD1 covers 7 bases. CDR3 sequence: CASSLVRDRSNQPQHF. The CDR3, as DNA: TGTGCCAGCAGCTTAGTCCGGGACAGAAGCAATCAGCCCCAGCATTTT.